A single TCR beta chain is shown here with its context. These data are taken from a study of blood T cells in healthy people across ages. Study-wide background: Per two T cells, template switching captured roughly one barcoded beta molecule.

A sample-barcoded 5' primer and a J-beta primer mix were used in a second PCR of about 7 to 12 cycles. TCRdb reanalysed the 5' RACE reads using MiXCR and keeps one entry per CDR3 protein. The sample contains approximately 800,000 distinct CDR3 sequences, less than 80% of which appear only once. The CDR3 runs 12 residues. The germline V and J ends were trimmed by 0 bases and 9 bases, with 6 bases remaining between them. The germline V gene has CDR1 LGHNA and CDR2 YSLEER. Sequencing input: blood. J is TRBJ2-1 and V is TRBV4-3; D is unclear. The TCR originated in a man aged 25 to 45 in good health. Here the CDR3 reads CASSQDPAEQFF. The CDR3 region has the DNA TGCGCCAGCAGCCAAGATCCTGCTGAGCAGTTCTTC.